Below, 7 T cell receptor beta chains from the same sample are listed, as sequenced in a study of Graves' ophthalmopathy and Graves' hyperthyroidism. The authors amplified TCR beta CDR3 regions from RNA transcripts. An initial RT-PCR round employing HTBI primers preceded a second-round multiplex PCR. TCRdb analysed the multiplex PCR reads with MiXCR anew, one entry per CDR3 protein. The sample records hundreds of thousands of distinct CDR3 sequences, around 21% being singletons. Sequencing was done on a sample of peripheral blood. The receptor source for this set is a woman between 18 and 29 years old with stable Graves' hyperthyroidism.

This clonotype was counted ten times or more. V usage is TRBV27 and J usage is TRBJ1-6; D unclear. CDR3 size: 12 residues. Germline V lookup: CDR1 MNHEY, CDR2 SMNVEV (reference sequence). V was cut by 6 bases and J by 14 bases, with 14 bases left in between. The CDR3 is CASRGGQRALHF. The CDR3 DNA reads as TGTGCCAGCAGGGGTGGCCAGCGAGCCCTCCACTTT.

In nucleotides, the CDR3 is TGTGCCAGCAGCTCGAGTCTCGGGACAGGGGTCCATGACTACACCTTC. It is translated as CASSSSLGTGVHDYTF. The V call is TRBV6-1, the J call TRBJ1-2; 10 nucleotides match TRBD1. The CDR3 contains 16 residues. Germline V lookup: CDR1 MNHNS, CDR2 SASEGT. After removal of 6 bases from V and 10 bases from J, the junction contained 17 bases not matched to a gene.

This clonotype was recorded many times. V usage is TRBV5-5 and J usage is TRBJ2-7; possibly TRBD1 for D (6 bases). The CDR3 is 14 residues long. Germline V CDR1 and CDR2: SGHKS, YYEKEE (reference sequence). Deletions cut 3 bases from V and 1 base from J, with 11 bases between. The CDR3 protein is CASSWTVTSYEQYF. The DNA of the CDR3 is TGTGCCAGCAGCTGGACAGTCACTTCCTACGAGCAGTACTTC.

This clonotype was counted many times. The chain links TRBV19 to TRBJ1-1; D may be TRBD1 (5 bases). From germline, CDR1 is LNHDA and CDR2 SQIVND (reference sequence). This CDR3 has 14 amino acids. Deletions cut 7 bases from V and 0 bases from J, with 12 bases between. The CDR3 protein is CASTLPGLNTEAFF. The CDR3 nucleotides read TGTGCCAGTACGCTGCCAGGGTTGAACACTGAAGCTTTCTTT.

Worth noting for this clonotype: A much bigger clone sits one base away, suggesting this may be a read error. The rearrangement joins TRBV5-1 to TRBJ1-1, with a possible D match to TRBD1 (6 bases). From germline, CDR1 is SGHRS and CDR2 YFSETQ. The CDR3 has 16 amino acids. The CDR3 here is CASTLDTWDMNTEAVF. Written as DNA, the CDR3 is TGCGCCAGCACCCTCGACACCTGGGACATGAACACTGAAGCTGTCTTT. Combining the CDR3 with reference TRBV5-1 and TRBJ1-1 gives the whole variable domain KAGVTQTPRYLIKTRGQQVTLSCSPISGHRSVSWYQQTPGQGLQFLFEYFSETQRNKGNFPGRFSGRQFSNSRSEMNVSTLELGDSALYLCASTLDTWDMNTEAVFGQGTRLTVV.

The rearrangement uses TRBV20-1 and TRBJ1-1; D unclear. Germline assignment: CDR1 DFQATT and CDR2 SNEGSKA (reference sequence). The CDR3 sequence is 13 residues long. Trimming removed 2 bases at V and 11 bases at J, with 18 bases between. CDR3 nucleotide sequence: TGCAGTGCTAGATATGAGGCATTGGTAAAGGCTTTCTTT. The encoded protein is CSARYEALVKAFF.

In its sample, this clonotype was seen a few times. The chain links TRBV15 to TRBJ2-5; maybe TRBD2 (6 bases). Germline lookup yields CDR1 LNHNV and CDR2 YYDKDF (reference sequence). Trimming pared 1 base from V and 2 bases from J, leaving 14 bases between. The CDR3 spans 16 residues. The CDR3 here is CATSRVGGGTQETQYF. CDR3 sequence (DNA): TGTGCCACCAGCAGAGTTGGCGGAGGGACGCAAGAGACCCAGTACTTC.